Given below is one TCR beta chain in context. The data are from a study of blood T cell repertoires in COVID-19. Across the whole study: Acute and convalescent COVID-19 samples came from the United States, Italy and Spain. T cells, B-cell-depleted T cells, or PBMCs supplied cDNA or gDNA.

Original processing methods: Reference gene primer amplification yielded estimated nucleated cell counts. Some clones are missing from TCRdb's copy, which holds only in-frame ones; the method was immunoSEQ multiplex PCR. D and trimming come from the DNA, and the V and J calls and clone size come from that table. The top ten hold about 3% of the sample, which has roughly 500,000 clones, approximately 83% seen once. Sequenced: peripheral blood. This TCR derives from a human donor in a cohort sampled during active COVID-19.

The CDR3 nucleotides read TGCAGCGTTGAAGATCCGGCCGAGGCCCAGTACTTC. This translates into CSVEDPAEAQYF. J is TRBJ2-5 and V is TRBV29-1; no reliable D call. The germline V gene has CDR1 SQVTM and CDR2 ANQGSEA. CDR3 length equals 12 residues. Trimming pared 0 bases from V and 9 bases from J, leaving 11 bases between.